This T cell receptor (beta chain) was captured by sequencing in a study of cytomegalovirus exposure and HLA in healthy donors. Donors consisted of healthy bone marrow donors. Regarding this clone: Its antigen is currently unknown.

General study points: Presence/absence results assume similar sequencing depth per donor, which may not hold.

Primers for the PCR totalled 60 Vbeta and 13 Jbeta. The repertoire was sequenced with immunoSEQ multiplex PCR; TCRdb's copy has only in-frame clones and lacks some. This sample has some 96,000 clones, with approximately 77% found just once. CDR1 is SGHTA and CDR2 is FQGTGA in the germline V gene. V gave up 0 bases and J gave up 1 base, with 9 bases separating them. The CDR3 extends over 15 amino acids. The sequenced sample consisted of PBMCs. This chain uses TRBV7-3 with TRBJ1-1, with D hard to call. The source of this sequence is a female donor in good health and CMV-seronegative. The CDR3, as DNA: TGTGCCAGCAGCTTAACGGGCCGGGGGAACACTGAAGCTTTCTTT. Protein product: CASSLTGRGNTEAFF.